This T cell receptor beta chain came from a study of shared clonotypes between healthy human individuals (dated by TCRdb to 2020 to 2022). Broadly, across the study: A couple of women and three men aged 18 to 49 years were included in the cohort. For each donor, CD4 naive and CD4 memory were each run on three plates, CD8 naive on two plates, and CD8 memory on one plate. To estimate repertoire size and how much clonotypes are shared between individuals, the study performed deep sequencing of blood TCR repertoires from a few healthy adults. Different laboratories and diverse techniques were used to prepare libraries and sequence TCR repertoires, to increase sequencing depth and limit assay-specific biases. Each donor's leukapheresis produced roughly between about 0.8 and 10 billion PBMCs.

Overall study results and their limits: Sharing across several donors was observed for 5% to 6.5% of naive CD4, over 3% of naive CD8, around 2.5% of memory CD4, and roughly 0.4% of memory CD8 clonotypes. Sampling was limited to blood, and TCR repertoires in tissue likely differ from TCR repertoires in blood. Compared with non-shared clonotypes, the clonotypes found in all four sorted-subset donors had higher generation probabilities. Rarefaction of sorted-subset datasets indicated incomplete sequencing despite the large sequencing depth. Pairwise subsampling indicated that sequencing depth was expected to affect the degree of clonotype sharing among donors. Because the study included a small number of donors, the genetic and exposure-history diversity represented was limited. Naive subsets generally had larger estimated clonotype richness than memory subsets.

Using the deep immunoSEQ assay, TCR CDR3 regions were amplified from genomic DNA by multiplex PCR. Extracted genomic DNA from each cell subset was distributed evenly across all wells of several immunoSEQ 96-well plates, and each plate was treated as a replicate. For sorted subsets, approximately 200 ng of genomic DNA, equivalent to 25,000 to 35,000 T cell genomes, went into each replicate PCR. The purified libraries were quantified using a Qubit 3.0 fluorometer, sized with a Bioanalyzer 2100, and then quantified again using the KAPA Library Quantification kit. Every immunoSEQ 96-well plate was sequenced on a dedicated single-read 150-cycle Illumina NextSeq 550 flow cell. For the original study's pipeline: Because the immunoSEQ output included only junctional sequences and no quality scores, the filtering could not be the same as the filtering used for full-length reads. Sequences were annotated with PyIR, a Python wrapper for IgBLAST v1.9, and V/J genes and CDR3 were assigned using IMGT germline references. Reads were removed for weak V/J assignments (E-value above 1e-6), missing CDR3, stop codons, out-of-frame junctions, or ambiguous translated residues. A V3J clonotype was defined by an identical inferred V gene, J gene, and CDR3 amino acid sequence. Percentage overlap between repertoires was computed as shared unique clonotypes divided by the size of the smaller repertoire. Repertoire richness was assessed with RTK rarefaction, the Chao1 estimator, and Recon v2.1 estimates of unobserved clonotypes. OLGA was used to compute generation probabilities for all TCRbeta clonotypes that the gDNA method yielded from four donors. TCRdb stores this immuneACCESS table with in-frame sequences only. Part of the clones is absent; in the studies checked, under half of the shortfall reflects unresolved V genes, and no reason is known for the rest. V, J and clone size were drawn from that table, and D and trimming were deduced from the DNA. This sample comprises a few million clones, about 94% of them detected only once. Clones ranked in the top ten supply around 1.7% of the sample.

CD8 naive samples were obtained by positive selection for CCR7 among CD45RO-negative cells, yielding a CD45RA+CCR7+ population from which TemRA cells were excluded. Healthy HIV-negative adults with no recently reported acute infections or vaccinations were included as donors. Only Caucasian adults living in Nashville, Tennessee, USA were represented among the donors. Blood was obtained by leukapheresis, after which PBMCs were separated by Ficoll-Histopaque density gradient centrifugation and cryopreserved in liquid nitrogen vapor phase. Analytical flow cytometry was used to check the purity and quantity of every magnetically sorted T cell population. Each sorted fraction had its genomic DNA isolated and then quantified by UV absorbance on a Nanodrop 2000c. This clone was recorded many times. The antigen it recognizes is unknown. No base quality values were provided; no much bigger clone lies one nucleotide off. Other DNA sequences of this sample code for an identical CDR3.

Material for sequencing was naive CD8+ T cells from PBMCs. The cell subset or site label of this sample denotes: CD45RA+CCR7+. This clonotype was obtained from a man aged 18-30 years in good health. Some clones in this sample may be carry-over from other donors' samples.

The encoded CDR3 is CASSDRTGGADTQYF. The DNA reads TGTGCCAGCAGTGATCGGACAGGGGGCGCAGATACGCAGTATTTT. The chain was built from TRBV6-4 and TRBJ2-3, with 11 bases aligning to TRBD1. Trimming leaves V shorter by 3 bases and J shorter by 4 bases, with the junction holding 3 bases beyond the gene matches. The CDR3 has 15 amino acids, counting the end cysteine and phenylalanine. Only the CDR3 portion is preserved as DNA: 45 bases, with reading frame beginning at the first base. CDR1 MRHNA and CDR2 SNTAGT are derived from the germline V gene.